The 12 T cell receptor beta chains in this list originate from one sample, sequenced in a study of blood T cell repertoires in COVID-19. TCRdb keeps only in-frame clones here, not all; method: immunoSEQ multiplex PCR. This sample has 55,000 to 75,000 clones, with approximately 79% found just once. Material for sequencing was peripheral blood. The receptor set was obtained from an elderly man with active COVID-19.

V and J are TRBV7-2 and TRBJ1-5; D remains ambiguous. V was clipped by 1 base and J by 7 bases, with 8 bases between them. Germline V gene data show CDR1 as SGHTA and CDR2 as FQGNSA. The CDR3 spans 13 residues. CDR3 sequence reads: CASSLGRRQPQHF. In DNA form, the CDR3 reads TGTGCCAGCAGCTTAGGTCGGAGGCAGCCCCAGCATTTT.

This clone has only one observation. V and J are TRBV5-5 and TRBJ2-7; no clear D. Trimming stripped 0 bases from V and 4 bases from J, with 14 bases between. This CDR3 has 15 amino acids. Germline loops: CDR1 SGHKS, CDR2 YYEKEE (reference sequence). CDR3 DNA: TGTGCCAGCAGCTTGGTGTCAGGTGGAAGATACGAGCAGTACTTC. This translates into CASSLVSGGRYEQYF. The full variable domain, rest sourced from reference TRBV5-5 and TRBJ2-7, is DAGVTQSPTHLIKTRGQQVTLRCSPISGHKSVSWYQQVLGQGPQFIFQYYEKEERGRGNFPDRFSARQFPNYSSELNVNALLLGDSALYLCASSLVSGGRYEQYFGPGTRLTVT.

The chain links TRBV13 to TRBJ1-4; D gene unclear. Looked up from germline, CDR1 is PRHDT and CDR2 is FYEKMQ (reference sequence). Deletions cut 0 bases from V and 2 bases from J, with 10 bases between. CDR3 size: 16 residues. CDR3 sequence reads: CASSLGPGGTNEKLFF. Written as DNA, the CDR3 is TGTGCCAGCAGCTTAGGGCCAGGAGGGACTAATGAAAAACTGTTTTTT.

The V and J genes are TRBV7-2 and TRBJ2-3; 7 nucleotides align to TRBD1. Germline loops: CDR1 SGHTA, CDR2 FQGNSA. The CDR3 is 13 residues long. V lost 7 bases to trimming and J lost 5 bases; unmatched junction nucleotides: 6. The DNA for the CDR3 is TGTGCCAGCACCCAGGGGGTGGTAGATACGCAGTATTTT. Translation gives CASTQGVVDTQYF.

The chain combines TRBV7-2 with TRBJ2-1, with TRBD2 matching over 7 bases. Germline CDR1 reads SGHTA; CDR2 reads FQGNSA. CDR3 length equals 16 residues. Germline trimming cut 5 bases from V and 2 bases from J; bases unmatched to any gene: 9. CDR3 region: CASSPQGLPPYNEQFF. The DNA of the CDR3 is TGTGCCAGCAGCCCGCAGGGACTACCCCCCTACAATGAGCAGTTCTTC.

This clone was recorded once. This same CDR3 is encoded by further DNA sequences in the sample. The rearrangement links TRBV5-1 to TRBJ2-7, with D perhaps TRBD2 (7 bases). This CDR3 region has 15 residues. V was trimmed by 0 bases and J by 3 bases, leaving 13 bases between them. Germline CDR1 is SGHRS and CDR2 is YFSETQ. The CDR3 region is CASSLGGGGSYEQYF. The CDR3 bases are TGCGCCAGCAGCTTGGGGGGAGGGGGGAGCTACGAGCAGTACTTC.

V and J are TRBV6-2 or TRBV6-3 and TRBJ2-4, with 7 bases that match TRBD1. Germline CDR1 MNHEY, CDR2 SVGEGT. V lost 6 bases to trimming and J lost 3 bases; unmatched junction nucleotides: 11. The CDR3 consists of 16 residues. DNA of the CDR3: TGTGCCAGCAGCCCCCCCAGGGGGTGGGACAAAAACATTCAGTACTTC. Protein sequence: CASSPPRGWDKNIQYF.

The chain is built from TRBV18 and TRBJ2-7; no firm D call. The V gene's germline CDR1 is KGHSH and CDR2 LQKENI. This CDR3 comprises 17 residues. Between the trimmed V and J ends, which lost 1 base and 3 bases, there was a span of 19 bases. The CDR3 loop is CASSPQPRTGSRYEQYF. As DNA, the CDR3 is TGTGCCAGCTCACCACAGCCAAGAACGGGTTCCCGCTACGAGCAGTACTTC.

The V gene is TRBV15, the J gene TRBJ1-2; D may be TRBD1 (5 bases). CDR3 size: 13 residues. The germline V gene encodes CDR1 LNHNV and CDR2 YYDKDF (reference sequence). The V and J ends lost 0 bases and 8 bases respectively, with 10 bases between them. The CDR3 DNA reads TGTGCCACCAGCAGAGAGGGGGGGTACGGCTACACCTTC. Protein product: CATSREGGYGYTF.

V gene TRBV20-1 combines with J gene TRBJ1-4, with a weak D call TRBD1 (5 bases). Per germline, CDR1 DFQATT and CDR2 SNEGSKA (reference sequence). This CDR3 spans 16 amino acids. The V gene lost 3 bases and the J gene lost 2 bases, with 16 bases spanning the gap. The CDR3 DNA sequence: TGCAGTGCTAGTCCGTTGGGGGGGGTGACTAATGAAAAACTGTTTTTT. This sequence encodes CSASPLGGVTNEKLFF.

The chain has TRBV11-2 and TRBJ2-7; TRBD1 matches at 8 bases. J gave up 5 bases and V 5 bases, and 5 bases lay outside the gene matches. This CDR3 is 13 amino acids long. CDR1 and CDR2 from the germline V gene are SGHAT and FQNNGV. The CDR3 DNA sequence: TGTGCCAGCAGCAGGACAGGGTTCGACGAGCAGTACTTC. This sequence encodes CASSRTGFDEQYF.

This clone showed up just once. V usage is TRBV5-1 and J usage is TRBJ2-7; no clear D gene. The CDR3 runs 15 residues. The germline gives CDR1 SGHRS, CDR2 YFSETQ. V was trimmed by 3 bases and J by 6 bases, leaving 19 bases between them. CDR3 amino acids: CASSWSQTQRSEQYF. The CDR3 nucleotides read TGCGCCAGCAGCTGGAGTCAAACTCAGAGGTCCGAGCAGTACTTC.